This T cell receptor (beta chain) emerged from a study of shared clonotypes between healthy human individuals. For the study at large: In total, the donors were two women and a few men aged 18 to 49.

The CDR3 has 12 residues. V gave up 7 bases and J gave up 0 bases, with 7 bases separating them. Germline assignment: CDR1 MDHEN and CDR2 SYDVKM. Sequenced by immunoSEQ multiplex PCR; TCRdb stores in-frame clones only, minus some. Of about 730,000 clones listed, around 70% were seen once; the top ten hold under 2%. The genes are TRBV28 and TRBJ2-7; D uncertain. The source of this sequence is a woman aged 30 to 39 in good health. The material sequenced was memory CD4+ T cells sorted from blood. Subset indicated: CD45RA-negative fraction. The CDR3 DNA is TGTGCCAGCATGCAGTACTCCTACGAGCAGTACTTC. It translates to CASMQYSYEQYF.